Presented here are 26 T cell receptor beta chains from one specimen sequenced in a study of cytomegalovirus exposure and HLA in healthy donors. Primers included in the PCR were 60 Vbeta and 13 Jbeta primers. Only in-frame clones appear in the TCRdb table, and some are missing; sequencing was by immunoSEQ multiplex PCR. The table includes hundreds of thousands of clones, roughly 70% detected once. Material for sequencing was PBMCs. Receptor source: a female donor in good health and CMV-seronegative.

The chain couples TRBV7-3 to TRBJ2-1, with 10 bases fitting TRBD2. Looked up from germline, CDR1 is SGHTA and CDR2 is FQGTGA. This CDR3 has 16 amino acids. The V segment lost 0 bases and the J segment 7 bases; nucleotides outside the gene matches: 6. The CDR3 sequence is CASSLTGLAGVNEQFF. CDR3 in DNA: TGTGCCAGCAGCTTAACGGGGCTAGCGGGAGTTAATGAGCAGTTCTTC.

The CDR3 is CASSGLAGPGELFF. In DNA form, the CDR3 reads TGTGCCAGCAGCGGCCTAGCCGGGCCCGGGGAGCTGTTTTTT. The chain recombines TRBV7-6 with TRBJ2-2; possible D gene TRBD2, 5 bases. Per the germline V gene, CDR1 is SGHVS and CDR2 is FNYEAQ. V was trimmed by 5 bases and J by 6 bases, leaving 13 bases between them. The CDR3 has 14 amino acids.

The gene calls are TRBV5-8 and TRBJ2-3; 13 bases fit TRBD2. From germline, CDR1 is SGHTS and CDR2 YDEGEE. This CDR3 is 17 amino acids long. V gave up 0 bases and J gave up 2 bases; unmatched junction bases: 3. The CDR3 loop is CASSLGLAGGLTDTQYF. The CDR3 DNA reads as TGTGCCAGCAGCTTGGGACTAGCGGGAGGTCTCACAGATACGCAGTATTTT.

This rearrangement joins TRBV6-1 to TRBJ2-7, with TRBD2 matching 16 bases. Trimming at V came to 3 bases and at J to 6 bases, leaving 14 bases not matched to a gene. The CDR3 loop spans 19 amino acids. The V gene's germline CDR1 is MNHNS and CDR2 SASEGT. CDR3 in DNA: TGTGCCAGCAGTGACCTCCAAGGGACTAGCGGGAGGGTCTCGGTCGAGCAGTACTTC. It is translated as CASSDLQGTSGRVSVEQYF.

This chain links TRBV7-9 with TRBJ1-1; maybe TRBD1 (6 bases). This CDR3 region has 12 residues. V dropped 5 bases and J dropped 14 bases, with 18 bases sitting between them. Germline V gives CDR1 SEHNR, CDR2 FQNEAQ (reference sequence). This chain's CDR3 is CASSPGIQGVFF. Written as DNA, the CDR3 is TGTGCCAGCAGCCCTGGGATACAGGGAGTGTTCTTT.

This rearrangement joins TRBV2 to TRBJ1-6; D gene ambiguous. Germline-derived CDR1 and CDR2 are SNHLY and FYNNEI. This CDR3 is built from 15 residues. V gave up 2 bases and J gave up 7 bases, with 12 bases separating them. The chain's CDR3 is CASSEKAGRNSPLHF. The CDR3 DNA reads TGTGCCAGCAGTGAAAAAGCGGGGAGAAATTCACCCCTCCACTTT.

The V and J genes are TRBV30 and TRBJ2-1, with 8 bases identical to TRBD1. The CDR3 runs to 15 residues. Germline V CDR1 and CDR2: GTSNPN, SVGIG (reference sequence). J lost 9 bases, V lost 6 bases, and 16 bases had no gene match. CDR3 DNA sequence: TGTGCCTGCCACATACAGGGGGTCGGTGCCCGTGAGCAGTTCTTC. This encodes CACHIQGVGAREQFF.

This chain links TRBV19 with TRBJ2-3; a weak D match, TRBD2 (6 bases). The V gene's germline CDR1 is LNHDA and CDR2 SQIVND (reference sequence). V was clipped by 5 bases and J by 2 bases, with 17 bases between them. This CDR3 is 16 amino acids long. The CDR3 sequence: CASSLLGGGITDTQYF. The CDR3 nucleotides are TGTGCCAGTAGTCTACTGGGTGGAGGGATCACAGATACGCAGTATTTT.

The chain couples TRBV6-5 to TRBJ2-7, with a possible D match to TRBD1 (6 bases). The germline CDR1 and CDR2 sequences are MNHEY and SVGAGI. This CDR3 contains 15 residues. V lost 2 bases, J lost 0 bases, and 11 bases lay in between. The CDR3, as DNA: TGTGCCAGCAGTTACCAGGGACAAAACTCCTACGAGCAGTACTTC. It specifies CASSYQGQNSYEQYF.

The sample holds a few counts of this clone. The chain carries TRBV10-2 and TRBJ2-5, with D perhaps matching TRBD2 (6 bases). The V end was cut by 3 bases, the J end by 5 bases, with 13 bases between. Germline V gene lookup returns CDR1 WSHSY and CDR2 SAAADI. CDR3 size: 14 residues. The CDR3 nucleotides read TGCGCCAGCAGTGATAGGGACTTACGGGAGACCCAGTACTTC. Translated: CASSDRDLRETQYF.

This clone has more than one count but fewer than ten. The chain recombines TRBV11-1 with TRBJ2-1, with 9 bases matching TRBD1. The germline gives CDR1 SGHAT, CDR2 FQDESV (reference sequence). This CDR3 has 19 residues. J gave up 9 bases and V 8 bases, and 26 bases lay outside the gene matches. Here the CDR3 reads CASRGAGQGQLLVLREQFF. CDR3 nucleotide sequence: TGTGCCAGCCGGGGAGCGGGACAGGGACAATTACTAGTTTTGCGTGAGCAGTTCTTC.

CDR3 sequence (DNA): TGTGCCAGCAGCTTGGACAGTGACTATGGCTACACCTTC. It encodes CASSLDSDYGYTF. V and J are TRBV7-9 and TRBJ1-2; a weak D match, TRBD1 (6 bases). The V gene lost 3 bases and the J gene lost 3 bases, with 8 bases spanning the gap. CDR1 is SEHNR, CDR2 FQNEAQ, per germline (reference sequence). This CDR3 contains 13 residues.

In its sample, this clone was seen a few times. The sample contains more than one DNA sequence encoding this CDR3. The chain uses TRBV7-9 and TRBJ1-3; D gene unclear. The CDR3 contains 15 residues. The germline gives CDR1 SEHNR, CDR2 FQNEAQ (reference sequence). V was shortened by 1 base and J by 2 bases, with 9 bases between the two germline ends. This CDR3 reads CASSLEAGAGNTIYF. The CDR3 coding sequence is TGTGCCAGCAGCTTAGAAGCGGGCGCTGGAAACACCATATATTTT.

Turning to this clone: One junction end disagrees with the germline gene, perhaps due to a read error. The V call is TRBV28, the J call TRBJ2-3; D might be TRBD1 (6 bases). CDR3 size: 14 residues. Per germline, CDR1 MDHEN and CDR2 SYDVKM. The CDR3 here is CASRQGGTVPSEDF. In DNA form, the CDR3 reads TGTGCCAGCAGACAAGGGGGTACAGTGCCGTCTGAGGATTTT.

The CDR3 nucleotides are TGTGCCAGCAGCAACACACAGGTGTTTTATGAAAAACTGTTTTTT. Translating it yields CASSNTQVFYEKLFF. The chain has TRBV11-2 and TRBJ1-4; tentatively, D is TRBD1 (5 bases). CDR3 size: 15 residues. CDR1 SGHAT and CDR2 FQNNGV come from the germline V gene. Trimming removed 5 bases from V and 6 bases from J, with 16 bases in between. Full variable domain (missing parts from reference TRBV11-2 and TRBJ1-4): EAGVAQSPRYKIIEKRQSVAFWCNPISGHATLYWYQQILGQGPKLLIQFQNNGVVDDSQLPKDRFSAERLKGVDSTLKIQPAKLEDSAVYLCASSNTQVFYEKLFFGSGTQLSVL.

The chain recombines TRBV5-1 with TRBJ2-7; TRBD2 aligns across 10 bases. CDR1 SGHRS and CDR2 YFSETQ come from the germline V gene. J lost 6 bases, V lost 3 bases, and 9 bases had no gene match. CDR3 length: 15 residues. CDR3 in DNA: TGCGCCAGCAGCTGGGCGACTAGCGGGTCGGGCGAGCAGTACTTC. Protein: CASSWATSGSGEQYF.

This chain connects TRBV29-1 to TRBJ1-1; 7 nucleotides agree with TRBD1. The CDR3 is made up of 17 amino acids. Trimming at V came to 6 bases and at J to 0 bases, leaving 16 bases not matched to a gene. Germline CDR1 SQVTM, CDR2 ANQGSEA. The CDR3 coding sequence is TGCAGCGTCCGAAAGGAGCGGACAGGAGTAATGAACACTGAAGCTTTCTTT. The encoded protein is CSVRKERTGVMNTEAFF.

V gene TRBV2 combines with J gene TRBJ2-3, with D possibly TRBD1 on 5 matching bases. CDR1 SNHLY and CDR2 FYNNEI come from the germline V gene. The CDR3 covers 17 residues. Trimming removed 1 base from V and 1 base from J, with 15 bases in between. The CDR3 bases are TGTGCCAGCAGTGAAGTAGACAGAGGCGTTGGCACAGATACGCAGTATTTT. It yields the protein CASSEVDRGVGTDTQYF.

The chain uses TRBV10-1 and TRBJ1-1; no firm D call. Deletions cut 0 bases from V and 6 bases from J, with 8 bases between. This CDR3 comprises 13 residues. Germline values: CDR1 WNHNN, CDR2 SYGVQD (reference sequence). The CDR3 here is CASSESHGSEAFF. The CDR3 DNA follows: TGCGCCAGCAGTGAGTCGCACGGGTCTGAAGCTTTCTTT.

This clone occurred once. DNA for the CDR3: TGTGCCAGCAGTGAAGTGAGCCCCAACGTAAATACGCAGTATTTT. Translation gives CASSEVSPNVNTQYF. The rearrangement uses TRBV6-1 and TRBJ2-3; no firm D call. Germline V gene data show CDR1 as MNHNS and CDR2 as SASEGT. Trimming took off 1 base at V and 7 bases at J, with 15 bases between the two ends. CDR3 length: 15 amino acids.

In DNA, the CDR3 is TGTGCCAGCAGCGTTGGACAGGGGGCATCCGCAACTAATGAAAAACTGTTTTTT. Translating it yields CASSVGQGASATNEKLFF. This chain uses TRBV7-6 with TRBJ1-4; 11 nucleotides align to TRBD1. The CDR3 consists of 18 residues. The V segment lost 5 bases and the J segment 0 bases; nucleotides outside the gene matches: 8. From germline, CDR1 is SGHVS and CDR2 FNYEAQ.

This rearrangement joins TRBV11-2 to TRBJ2-7; 9 bases line up with TRBD1. Germline CDR1 is SGHAT and CDR2 is FQNNGV. V lost 5 bases, J lost 2 bases, and 10 bases stayed unmatched. There are 16 residues in the CDR3. The CDR3 region has the DNA TGTGCCAGCAGCGACACCGGGACAGGGATAACCTACGAGCAGTACTTC. Protein sequence: CASSDTGTGITYEQYF.

The chain links TRBV7-6 to TRBJ2-2; the D is unclear. V was cut by 1 base and J by 1 base, with 10 bases left in between. The CDR3 runs 16 residues. Per the germline V gene, CDR1 is SGHVS and CDR2 is FNYEAQ. The CDR3 loop is CASSLGHILNTGELFF. In DNA, the CDR3 is TGTGCCAGCAGCTTAGGACACATTCTGAACACCGGGGAGCTGTTTTTT.

The chain recombines TRBV13 with TRBJ2-1; tentatively, D is TRBD2 (6 bases). The germline V gene encodes CDR1 PRHDT and CDR2 FYEKMQ (reference sequence). Trimming took off 8 bases at V and 1 base at J, with 15 bases between the two ends. The CDR3 spans 15 residues. CDR3 nucleotides: TGTGCCAGCGGACGGAGGGCCGGTTCCTACAATGAGCAGTTCTTC. This gives the protein CASGRRAGSYNEQFF.

Written as DNA, the CDR3 is TGTGCCAGCAGCCCAACAGGGGCCCACGATTATGGCTACACCTTC. It translates to CASSPTGAHDYGYTF. The chain carries TRBV7-9 and TRBJ1-2; 7 bases line up with TRBD1. Per the germline V gene, CDR1 is SEHNR and CDR2 is FQNEAQ (reference sequence). The CDR3 runs 15 residues. Trimming at V came to 5 bases and at J to 5 bases, leaving 11 bases not matched to a gene.

The chain recombines TRBV28 with TRBJ2-5, with unresolved D. V was cut by 6 bases and J by 3 bases, with 5 bases left in between. Germline CDR1 reads MDHEN; CDR2 reads SYDVKM. The CDR3 has 11 residues. CDR3 residues: CASRQEETQYF. The CDR3 DNA follows: TGTGCCAGCAGACAAGAAGAGACCCAGTACTTC.